One sample yielded the 31 T cell receptor beta chains listed below, sequenced in a study of control samples from healthy donors and cancer patients. Sequencing used immunoSEQ multiplex PCR; TCRdb keeps in-frame clones, though not all of them. This table holds roughly 100,000 clones, 92% found once. Source material: blood. These receptors all stem from a young woman in good health.

The chain joins TRBV15 to TRBJ1-5; D is possibly TRBD1 (5 bases). Per germline, CDR1 LNHNV and CDR2 YYDKDF (reference sequence). This CDR3 spans 16 amino acids. V was clipped by 0 bases and J by 6 bases, with 15 bases between them. The chain's CDR3 is CATSRDGGGGGQPQHF. Written as DNA, the CDR3 is TGTGCCACCAGCAGAGATGGGGGTGGGGGAGGTCAGCCCCAGCATTTT.

The chain recombines TRBV7-8 with TRBJ2-1; 13 bases fit TRBD2. The CDR3 totals 19 residues. Per germline, CDR1 SGHVS and CDR2 FQNEAQ. Germline trimming cut 5 bases from V and 7 bases from J; bases unmatched to any gene: 17. CDR3 in amino acids: CASSLDTSGRALLRNEQFF. The DNA for the CDR3 is TGTGCCAGCAGCCTGGATACTAGCGGGAGGGCCTTATTGAGAAATGAGCAGTTCTTC.

CDR3: CASSGQIRQNTEAFF. In nucleotides, the CDR3 is TGTGCCAGCAGTGGACAGATCCGGCAGAACACTGAAGCTTTCTTT. The V call is TRBV25-1, the J call TRBJ1-1; possibly TRBD1 for D (5 bases). The CDR3 contains 15 residues. Trimming took off 4 bases at V and 1 base at J, with 13 bases between the two ends. From germline, CDR1 is MGHDK and CDR2 SYGVNS.

V gene TRBV10-1 combines with J gene TRBJ2-5; a weak D match, TRBD1 (6 bases). The germline gives CDR1 WNHNN, CDR2 SYGVQD (reference sequence). The CDR3 spans 13 residues. V lost 2 bases to trimming and J lost 4 bases, with 8 bases between them. The CDR3 region is CASSEPGAETQYF. The CDR3 coding sequence is TGCGCCAGCAGTGAGCCAGGGGCAGAGACCCAGTACTTC.

The V call is TRBV29-1, the J call TRBJ2-1, with D hard to call. CDR1 is SQVTM, CDR2 ANQGSEA, per germline. This CDR3 region has 11 residues. Trimming pared 3 bases from V and 8 bases from J, leaving 8 bases between. The CDR3 sequence: CSVDQAHEQFF. CDR3 coding DNA: TGCAGCGTTGACCAGGCTCATGAGCAGTTCTTC.

As regards this clone: One end of the junction is discordant with germline, which a read error may explain. The gene calls are TRBV5-6 and TRBJ2-5; a possible D gene is TRBD1 (5 bases). Germline V lookup: CDR1 SGHDT, CDR2 YYEEEE. The CDR3 is made up of 13 amino acids. This chain's CDR3 is CASSWGLQGTQYF. CDR3 in DNA: TGTGCCAGCAGCTGGGGCCTCCAAGGGACCCAGTACTTC.

Turning to this clone: A read error is likely, as this CDR3 ends without the conserved phenylalanine or tryptophan. V gene TRBV28 combines with J gene TRBJ1-2; 9 nucleotides line up with TRBD1. Germline V gene lookup returns CDR1 MDHEN and CDR2 SYDVKM. V was clipped by 6 bases and J by 4 bases; unmatched bases: 6. This CDR3 contains 14 residues. The CDR3 DNA is TGTGCCAGCAGGGACAGGGGCGGGGCCTATGGCTACACCCTC. It encodes CASRDRGGAYGYTL.

The chain combines TRBV6-5 with TRBJ1-1; a possible D gene is TRBD1 (6 bases). This CDR3 has 14 amino acids. Looked up from germline, CDR1 is MNHEY and CDR2 is SVGAGI. Trimming removed 7 bases at V and 8 bases at J, with 20 bases between. CDR3 loop: CASNHNREVPEAFF. The CDR3, as DNA: TGTGCCAGCAACCATAACAGGGAAGTCCCAGAAGCTTTCTTT.

This chain connects TRBV6-4 to TRBJ1-6; 11 nucleotides match TRBD1. The germline CDR1 and CDR2 sequences are MRHNA and SNTAGT. Trimming cost V 6 bases and J 8 bases; bases outside gene matches: 6. CDR3 length equals 15 residues. This chain's CDR3 is CASSPGTGGDSPLHF. The CDR3 DNA reads TGTGCCAGCAGCCCCGGGACAGGGGGTGATTCACCCCTCCACTTT.

In this sample, this clone turned up once. This rearrangement joins TRBV2 to TRBJ1-5, with unresolved D. Germline V gene lookup returns CDR1 SNHLY and CDR2 FYNNEI. The CDR3 spans 15 residues. Between the trimmed V and J ends, which lost 3 bases and 0 bases, there was a span of 9 bases. CDR3 in amino acids: CASSDPPNSNQPQHF. CDR3 nucleotides: TGTGCCAGCAGTGACCCGCCAAATAGCAATCAGCCCCAGCATTTT.

The chain is built from TRBV24-1 and TRBJ2-5; 9 positions match TRBD1. J lost 5 bases, V lost 4 bases, and 13 bases had no gene match. CDR1 and CDR2 from the germline V gene are KGHDR and SFDVKD. There are 17 residues in the CDR3. This CDR3 reads CATSESGTGPRWETQYF. CDR3 DNA sequence: TGTGCCACCAGTGAGTCCGGGACAGGGCCTCGATGGGAGACCCAGTACTTC.

The chain recombines TRBV10-3 with TRBJ1-3; D gene ambiguous. The CDR3 sequence is 12 residues long. V lost 10 bases and J 2 bases, leaving 9 bases between the germline ends. Germline values: CDR1 ENHRY, CDR2 SYGVKD. CDR3 region: CATRDPGNTIYF. The CDR3 DNA sequence: TGTGCCACTAGAGATCCTGGAAACACCATATATTTT.

The chain is built from TRBV19 and TRBJ1-1, with D unclear. Germline V gene data show CDR1 as LNHDA and CDR2 as SQIVND (reference sequence). V shed 7 bases and J shed 8 bases, with 8 bases lying between them. This CDR3 has 10 amino acids. CDR3 loop: CASKGGEAFF. CDR3 coding DNA: TGTGCCAGTAAGGGTGGGGAAGCTTTCTTT.

About this clone: Other DNA sequences from this sample encode an identical CDR3 as well. CDR3: CASSVGGSTEAFF. The CDR3 coding sequence is TGTGCCAGCAGCGTAGGGGGGTCCACTGAAGCTTTCTTT. The chain combines TRBV9 with TRBJ1-1; a possible D gene is TRBD1 (5 bases). The CDR3 has 13 residues. V lost 0 bases, J lost 4 bases, and 7 bases lay in between. Germline V lookup: CDR1 SGDLS, CDR2 YYNGEE.

V and J are TRBV29-1 and TRBJ1-3; D is perhaps TRBD1 (6 bases). The germline V gene encodes CDR1 SQVTM and CDR2 ANQGSEA. Trimming cost V 6 bases and J 2 bases, with 17 bases left between them. This CDR3 region has 15 residues. The CDR3 DNA reads TGCAGCGTCCCTGTGGACACAGGGACTGGAAACACCATATATTTT. Translating it yields CSVPVDTGTGNTIYF.

This clone was seen a single time. This sequence joins TRBV25-1 and TRBJ2-5, with 8 bases aligning to TRBD2. V was pared by 2 bases and J by 1 base, with 6 bases of the junction left unmatched. Germline-derived CDR1 and CDR2 are MGHDK and SYGVNS. CDR3 length: 16 amino acids. CDR3 bases: TGTGCCAGCAGTGAAAGACAACTAGCGGTCCAAGAGACCCAGTACTTC. Its protein is CASSERQLAVQETQYF.

This chain uses TRBV19 with TRBJ1-5; maybe TRBD1 (6 bases). The V gene lost 7 bases and the J gene lost 8 bases, with 12 bases spanning the gap. This CDR3 region has 12 residues. CDR1 and CDR2 (germline): LNHDA, SQIVND (reference sequence). CDR3: CASNPQGKPQHF. CDR3 sequence (DNA): TGTGCCAGTAATCCACAGGGCAAGCCCCAGCATTTT.

The chain combines TRBV18 with TRBJ2-7, with TRBD2 matching 7 bases. The CDR3 consists of 14 residues. Per the germline V gene, CDR1 is KGHSH and CDR2 is LQKENI. V was pared by 3 bases and J by 0 bases, with 2 bases of the junction left unmatched. In DNA form, the CDR3 reads TGTGCCAGCTCACCCCGGACTAGCTCCTACGAGCAGTACTTC. It encodes CASSPRTSSYEQYF.

CDR3 nucleotide sequence: TGTGCCAGCAGCCACGGGGAGACCCAGTACTTC. Encoded protein: CASSHGETQYF. V usage is TRBV6-6 and J usage is TRBJ2-5, with D hard to call. V lost 6 bases and J lost 5, with 7 bases in between. There are 11 residues in the CDR3. CDR1 is MNHNY, CDR2 SVGAGI, per germline (reference sequence).

V usage is TRBV5-6 and J usage is TRBJ1-1, with D unresolved. Trimming stripped 1 base from V and 8 bases from J, with 12 bases between. The CDR3 runs to 13 residues. CDR1 and CDR2 from the germline V gene are SGHDT and YYEEEE. The CDR3 sequence is CASSLSIAAEAFF. DNA for the CDR3: TGTGCCAGCAGCTTGAGTATTGCGGCAGAAGCTTTCTTT.

V and J are TRBV5-6 and TRBJ2-1; tentatively, D is TRBD1 (7 bases). The V end was cut by 4 bases, the J end by 7 bases, with 18 bases between. The CDR3 is made up of 15 amino acids. The germline V gene encodes CDR1 SGHDT and CDR2 YYEEEE. For the CDR3, the DNA is TGTGCCAGCAGCCCAGGCGGGGACAGTCGGAATGAGCAGTTCTTC. Translation gives CASSPGGDSRNEQFF. The whole variable domain, remainder taken from reference TRBV5-6 and TRBJ2-1, is DAGVTQSPTHLIKTRGQQVTLRCSPKSGHDTVSWYQQALGQGPQFIFQYYEEEERQRGNFPDRFSGHQFPNYSSELNVNALLLGDSALYLCASSPGGDSRNEQFFGPGTRLTVL.

J is TRBJ2-1 and V is TRBV4-1; 9 bases are shared with TRBD2. This CDR3 comprises 17 residues. The germline gives CDR1 MGHRA, CDR2 YSYEKL. V shed 0 bases and J 4 bases; nucleotides not matched to a gene: 7. The CDR3 bases are TGCGCCAGCAGCCAAGATCCCCTGACTAGCGGATACAATGAGCAGTTCTTC. This sequence encodes CASSQDPLTSGYNEQFF.

This sequence joins TRBV4-3 and TRBJ1-1; D is uncertain. This CDR3 is 15 amino acids long. V was clipped by 0 bases and J by 1 base, with 9 bases between them. Germline CDR1 reads LGHNA; CDR2 reads YSLEER. CDR3 protein: CASSQDIGQNTEAFF. CDR3 sequence (DNA): TGCGCCAGCAGCCAAGACATTGGGCAGAACACTGAAGCTTTCTTT.

Comments on this clone: Other nucleotide sequences from this sample produce the same CDR3. The chain has TRBV7-9 and TRBJ2-7; 11 bases are shared with TRBD2. Trimming at V came to 5 bases and at J to 3 bases, leaving 6 bases not matched to a gene. The CDR3 consists of 15 residues. The germline V gene encodes CDR1 SEHNR and CDR2 FQNEAQ (reference sequence). CDR3 residues: CASSPLAGGLYEQYF. CDR3 DNA sequence: TGTGCCAGCAGCCCCCTAGCGGGGGGCCTCTACGAGCAGTACTTC.

The chain links TRBV3-1 (or the pseudogene TRBV3-2) to TRBJ1-6; 9 bases are a match to TRBD1. CDR1 is LGHDT and CDR2 is YNNKEL in the germline V gene (reference sequence). V lost 3 bases, J lost 8 bases, and 5 bases stayed unmatched. CDR3 length equals 15 residues. The CDR3 protein is CASSHSDRGDSPLHF. In nucleotides, the CDR3 is TGTGCCAGCAGCCACTCGGACAGGGGAGATTCACCCCTCCACTTT.

The J gene is TRBJ2-7, the V gene TRBV6-2 or TRBV6-3; D is uncertain. Deletions cut 2 bases from V and 2 bases from J, with 7 bases between. The CDR3 loop spans 13 amino acids. Germline values: CDR1 MNHEY, CDR2 SVGEGT. CDR3 nucleotides: TGTGCCAGCAGTTACGGCGTAACCTACGAGCAGTACTTC. It is translated as CASSYGVTYEQYF.

The chain uses TRBV19 and TRBJ1-5, with D unresolved. Trimming pared 3 bases from V and 0 bases from J, leaving 6 bases between. This CDR3 region has 14 residues. From germline, CDR1 is LNHDA and CDR2 SQIVND (reference sequence). As DNA, the CDR3 is TGTGCCAGTAGTATCGCCCATAGCAATCAGCCCCAGCATTTT. Translating it yields CASSIAHSNQPQHF.

The chain joins TRBV27 to TRBJ1-4; TRBD1 agrees at 10 bases. Per germline, CDR1 MNHEY and CDR2 SMNVEV (reference sequence). This CDR3 region has 14 residues. V was pared by 6 bases and J by 14 bases, with 12 bases of the junction left unmatched. CDR3 sequence reads: CASSRLTGGDLLFF. Written as DNA, the CDR3 is TGTGCCAGCAGCCGATTGACAGGGGGCGATCTCCTGTTTTTT.

The chain recombines TRBV25-1 with TRBJ2-1; D is ambiguous. The V gene lost 3 bases and the J gene lost 5 bases, with 5 bases spanning the gap. Germline CDR1 reads MGHDK; CDR2 reads SYGVNS. The CDR3 loop spans 12 amino acids. The CDR3: CASSEVNNEQFF. The CDR3 DNA reads as TGTGCCAGCAGTGAGGTAAACAATGAGCAGTTCTTC.

V gene TRBV9 combines with J gene TRBJ1-6; 8 bases fit TRBD1. This CDR3 has 15 amino acids. Germline V lookup: CDR1 SGDLS, CDR2 YYNGEE. Germline trimming cut 3 bases from V and 6 bases from J; bases unmatched to any gene: 5. CDR3 sequence reads: CASSADRVGNSPLHF. The CDR3 DNA sequence: TGTGCCAGCAGCGCGGACAGGGTCGGTAATTCACCCCTCCACTTT.

The chain links TRBV4-1 to TRBJ2-1; D possibly corresponds to TRBD2 (6 bases). V was pared by 0 bases and J by 6 bases, with 9 bases between. Germline V gene data show CDR1 as MGHRA and CDR2 as YSYEKL. The CDR3 is 14 residues long. CDR3 sequence (DNA): TGCGCCAGCAGCCAAGATCACGGGGGCAATGAGCAGTTCTTC. Encoded protein: CASSQDHGGNEQFF.